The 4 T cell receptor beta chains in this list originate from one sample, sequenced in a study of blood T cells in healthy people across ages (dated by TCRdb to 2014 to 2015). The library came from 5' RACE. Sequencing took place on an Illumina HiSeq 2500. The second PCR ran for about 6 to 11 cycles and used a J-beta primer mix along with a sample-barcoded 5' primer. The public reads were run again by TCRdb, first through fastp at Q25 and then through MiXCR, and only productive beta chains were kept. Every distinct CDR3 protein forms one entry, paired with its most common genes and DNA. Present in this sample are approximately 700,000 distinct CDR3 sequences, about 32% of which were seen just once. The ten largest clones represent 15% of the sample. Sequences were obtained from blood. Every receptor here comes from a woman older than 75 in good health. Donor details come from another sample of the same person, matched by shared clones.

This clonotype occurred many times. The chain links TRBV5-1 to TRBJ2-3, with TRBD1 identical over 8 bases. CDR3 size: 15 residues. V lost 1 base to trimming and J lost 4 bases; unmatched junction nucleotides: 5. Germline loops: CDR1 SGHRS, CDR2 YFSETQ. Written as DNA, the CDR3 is TGCGCCAGCAGCTTGCAGGGGGCGACATCAGATACGCAGTATTTT. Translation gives CASSLQGATSDTQYF.

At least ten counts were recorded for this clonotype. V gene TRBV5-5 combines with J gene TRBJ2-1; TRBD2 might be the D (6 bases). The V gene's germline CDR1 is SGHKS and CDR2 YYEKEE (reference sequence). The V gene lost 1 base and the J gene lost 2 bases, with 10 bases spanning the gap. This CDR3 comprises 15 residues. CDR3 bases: TGTGCCAGCAGCTTGCGAGGGGAGGCCTACAATGAGCAGTTCTTC. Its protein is CASSLRGEAYNEQFF. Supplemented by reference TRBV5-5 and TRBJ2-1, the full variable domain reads DAGVTQSPTHLIKTRGQQVTLRCSPISGHKSVSWYQQVLGQGPQFIFQYYEKEERGRGNFPDRFSARQFPNYSSELNVNALLLGDSALYLCASSLRGEAYNEQFFGPGTRLTVL.

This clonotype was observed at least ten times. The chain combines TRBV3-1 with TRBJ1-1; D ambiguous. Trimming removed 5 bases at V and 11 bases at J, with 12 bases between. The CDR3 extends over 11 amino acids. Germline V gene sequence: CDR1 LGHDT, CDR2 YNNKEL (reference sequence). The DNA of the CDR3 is TGTGCCAGCAGCACTCGAAACGTGGCTTTCTTT. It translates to CASSTRNVAFF.

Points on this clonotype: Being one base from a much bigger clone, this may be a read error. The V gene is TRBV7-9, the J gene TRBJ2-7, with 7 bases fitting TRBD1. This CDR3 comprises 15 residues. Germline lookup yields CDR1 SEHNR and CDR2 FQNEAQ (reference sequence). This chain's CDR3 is CASSTRDSRSYEQDF. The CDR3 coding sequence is TGTGCCAGCAGCACCCGGGACAGCCGCTCCTACGAGCAGGACTTC.